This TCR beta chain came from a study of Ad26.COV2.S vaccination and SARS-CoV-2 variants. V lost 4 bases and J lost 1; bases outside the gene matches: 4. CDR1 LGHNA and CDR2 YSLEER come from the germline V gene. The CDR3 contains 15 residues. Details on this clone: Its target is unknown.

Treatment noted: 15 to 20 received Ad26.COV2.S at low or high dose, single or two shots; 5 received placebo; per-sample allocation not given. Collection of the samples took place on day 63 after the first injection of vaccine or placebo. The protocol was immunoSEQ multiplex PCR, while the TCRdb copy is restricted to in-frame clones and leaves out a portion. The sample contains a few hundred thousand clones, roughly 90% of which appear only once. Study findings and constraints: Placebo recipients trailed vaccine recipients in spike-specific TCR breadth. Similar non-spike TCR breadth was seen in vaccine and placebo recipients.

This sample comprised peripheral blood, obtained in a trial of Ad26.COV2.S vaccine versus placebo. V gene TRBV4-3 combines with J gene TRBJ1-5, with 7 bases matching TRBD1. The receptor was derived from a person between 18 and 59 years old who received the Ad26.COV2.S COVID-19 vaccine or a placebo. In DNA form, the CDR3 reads TGCGCCAGCAGCCCGTACAGGGGAAGCAATCAGCCCCAGCATTTT. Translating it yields CASSPYRGSNQPQHF.